This TCR beta chain was captured by sequencing in a study of CD8+CD57+ T cells in acquired aplastic anemia (dated by TCRdb to 2016 to 2018). With respect to the entire study: A mean of approximately 3 ug of DNA, ranging from roughly 0.19 to 27.4 ug, was extracted from sorted CD4+ and CD8+ cells. A CD8+CD57+ expansion meant a frequency higher than the mean frequency seen in healthy subjects.

What the study reported, not specific to this receptor: Between patients and healthy controls, no significant difference in CD8+ Simpson's diversity was found (P=0.060). Although roughly 30 CD8+ CDR3 sequences were shared by patients and controls, these sequences appeared highly expressed in patients and within the immunodominant clones of patients.

Concerning this clonotype: Its antigen specificity is not known. The conserved phenylalanine or tryptophan is not found at the CDR3 terminus, so this likely reflects a read error. The DNA is left out, because the CDR3 cannot be placed on it with certainty; the CDR3 is given as TCRdb lists it.

TCR beta VDJ combination and CDR3 sequence profiling used genomic DNA as the template. An Illumina HiSeq 2000 was the platform used for TCR repertoire sequencing. As for the authors' bioinformatics: TRBV/TRBJ rearrangement plots, CDR3 size and DJ length profiles, and Simpson's diversity index were used to assess repertoires. The most abundant DNA sequence in the deep sequencing data was defined as the immunodominant clone. CDR3 amino acid sequences were screened for sharing across subjects and compared with published repertoires and the VDJdb database. TCRdb's own reprocessing of the public reads used fastp at Q25 and MiXCR and kept productive beta chains. Entries that share a CDR3 protein sequence are merged under the most common genes and DNA. Here the V and J calls rest on TCRdb's processing, not on the authors' analysis. The sample table lists fewer than 250,000 distinct CDR3 sequences, approximately 45% of them with a count of one. Of the sample, 7.8% is held by the ten largest clones.

The patients picked for sequencing were ones in whom flow cytometry had shown an expansion of CD8+CD57+ cells. Every patient had severe acquired aplastic anemia, diagnosed using the International Study of Aplastic Anemia and Agranulocytosis and Camitta criteria. No patient had received any therapy when blood was sampled. In this study, sorted CD4+ and CD8+ T cells from the blood of healthy subjects and of severe aplastic anemia patients had their TCR repertoires deep-sequenced. Patients were enrolled in the USA under clinicaltrials.gov protocols 00001620, 01623167, 00001397, 00071045, 00081523 and 00961064. Ficoll-Paque density gradient centrifugation was used to isolate peripheral blood mononuclear cells. CD4+ and CD8+ T cells were sorted by FACS or magnetic beads before DNA extraction. Including both end residues, the CDR3 is 9 amino acids long. The germline V gene gives CDR1 as MGHRA and CDR2 as YSYEKL.

The sequenced material came from sorted CD4+, CD8+, or CD8+CD57+ T cells (not recorded which) from PBMCs. The clonotype originates from a human donor with aplastic anemia. The V and J segments used are TRBV4-1 and TRBJ2-1; TRBD1 was called by the table and not checked on the DNA. The CDR3 region reads CASSQDGAG.